These 32 T cell receptor beta chains share one sample of origin, sequenced in a study of CXCR3-negative and CXCR3-positive naive CD8 T cells. Study conclusions and caveats: Greater hydrophobicity was found in TRB CDR3s of CXCR3-positive naive cells than of CXCR3-negative naive cells.

Their cognate antigens are unknown. The study made its TRB cDNA libraries by 5' RACE, adding UMI labels. No DNA is given; TCRdb re-called the 5' RACE reads and lists each CDR3 protein once. The record lists about 89,000 distinct CDR3 sequences, of which the ten most abundant hold almost 0.55%. Sequencing was carried out using naive CXCR3+ CD8+ T cells from blood. Documented subset: CD45RO-CCR7+CD27+CD95- naive CD8+ T cells expressing CXCR3 (TNR3+). The receptors derive from a human donor in good health. Some clones in this sample may be carry-over from other donors' samples.

This chain uses TRBV21-1 with TRBJ2-7. TRBV21-1 is a listed pseudogene. CDR3 length equals 13 residues. CDR3 sequence reads: CASSNEDSYEQYF.

This chain links TRBV12-3 or TRBV12-4 with TRBJ2-7; TCRdb's D call, TRBD1, is unchecked because there is no DNA. This CDR3 has 15 residues. The CDR3 spells CASSPTGARYSEQYF.

The V gene is TRBV5-1, the J gene TRBJ2-7; there is no DNA to check the TCRdb D call of TRBD2. The CDR3 is 15 amino acids. Germline assignment: CDR1 SGHRS and CDR2 YFSETQ. CDR3 in amino acids: CASSFSGSPTYEQYF.

The chain carries TRBV6-6 and TRBJ2-7. In germline, CDR1 is MNHNY, CDR2 SVGAGI (reference sequence). CDR3 length: 14 amino acids. CDR3 sequence reads: CASSYSNPEDEQYF.

The rearrangement links TRBV27 to TRBJ1-6. CDR3 size: 13 residues. CDR1 MNHEY and CDR2 SMNVEV come from the germline V gene (reference sequence). CDR3 loop: CASSLSRISPLHF.

V and J are TRBV7-9 and TRBJ2-7. Looked up from germline, CDR1 is SEHNR and CDR2 is FQNEAQ (reference sequence). This CDR3 spans 11 amino acids. The CDR3 spells CASSLVTEQYF.

The chain uses TRBV9 and TRBJ2-1. CDR1 and CDR2 (germline): SGDLS, YYNGEE. The CDR3 runs 14 residues. The chain's CDR3 is CASSVNSPYNEQFF.

This CDR3 reads CASSLVRAQETQYF. The chain recombines TRBV12-3 or TRBV12-4 with TRBJ2-5. The CDR3 sequence is 14 residues long.

The genes are TRBV4-2 and TRBJ2-3; absent DNA, TCRdb's TRBD2 call cannot be checked. This CDR3 comprises 15 residues. Germline values: CDR1 LGHNA, CDR2 YNFKEQ. The CDR3 spells CASSQAGAGPDTQYF.

The J gene is TRBJ2-7, the V gene TRBV5-1. Germline CDR1 is SGHRS and CDR2 is YFSETQ. The length of the CDR3 is 14 residues. The CDR3 region is CASSLTLNGVEQYF.

The gene calls are TRBV7-6 and TRBJ2-5; the D call from TCRdb, TRBD1, cannot be confirmed without DNA. The germline CDR1 and CDR2 sequences are SGHVS and FNYEAQ. This CDR3 comprises 17 residues. CDR3 in amino acids: CASRTTGGRNPQETQYF.

This rearrangement joins TRBV30 to TRBJ2-1; TCRdb gives TRBD2 as the D gene, but with no DNA this cannot be confirmed. Germline CDR1 reads GTSNPN; CDR2 reads SVGIG (reference sequence). This CDR3 comprises 15 residues. CDR3 in amino acids: CAWDSSGRAENEQFF. The full variable domain, its missing parts supplied by reference TRBV30 and TRBJ2-1, is SQTIHQWPATLVQPVGSPLSLECTVEGTSNPNLYWYRQAAGRGLQLLFYSVGIGQISSEVPQNLSASRPQDRQFILSSKKLLLSDSGFYLCAWDSSGRAENEQFFGPGTRLTVL.

This rearrangement joins TRBV12-3 or TRBV12-4 to TRBJ2-3; the D call of TRBD2 rests on TCRdb alone, since no DNA is present to check it. CDR3 size: 15 residues. The CDR3 sequence: CASSASVTSTDTQYF.

The genes are TRBV28 and TRBJ2-3; TCRdb names TRBD1, which stays unverified in the absence of DNA. This CDR3 region has 17 residues. Looked up from germline, CDR1 is MDHEN and CDR2 is SYDVKM. CDR3 residues: CASSPLVEYASTDTQYF.

V and J are TRBV5-1 and TRBJ2-3. This CDR3 spans 13 amino acids. CDR1 and CDR2 (germline): SGHRS, YFSETQ. CDR3 protein: CASSFFSTDTQYF.

This chain connects TRBV6-4 to TRBJ2-1. Per germline, CDR1 MRHNA and CDR2 SNTAGT. This CDR3 contains 15 residues. The CDR3 spells CASSDSGDSYNEQFF.

The chain is built from TRBV20-1 and TRBJ2-5; checking the TCRdb D call of TRBD2 is not possible without DNA. This CDR3 contains 15 residues. Germline V gives CDR1 DFQATT, CDR2 SNEGSKA (reference sequence). The CDR3 loop reads CSASLPEGPPETQYF.

The chain combines TRBV28 with TRBJ2-1; with no DNA, the TCRdb D assignment of TRBD2 cannot be verified. The CDR3 length is 17 residues. The germline gives CDR1 MDHEN, CDR2 SYDVKM. The CDR3 region is CASSEASGGALHNEQFF.

The J gene is TRBJ2-7, the V gene TRBV7-8; there is no DNA to check the TCRdb D call of TRBD2. The CDR3 runs 15 residues. CDR1 and CDR2 from the germline V gene are SGHVS and FQNEAQ. The CDR3 here is CASSLSGGRAGEQYF.

This chain connects TRBV7-6 to TRBJ1-4. Germline V gene lookup returns CDR1 SGHVS and CDR2 FNYEAQ. The CDR3 loop spans 13 amino acids. The CDR3 region is CASSPRTNEKLFF.

The rearrangement links TRBV6-5 to TRBJ2-1. Germline assignment: CDR1 MNHEY and CDR2 SVGAGI. CDR3 length: 11 residues. CDR3 loop: CASSYEYEQFF.

This sequence joins TRBV6-2 or TRBV6-3 and TRBJ2-1; there is no DNA to check the TCRdb D call of TRBD1. Germline CDR1 MNHEY, CDR2 SVGEGT. The CDR3 totals 14 residues. Here the CDR3 reads CAICSGQLRDEQFF.

The CDR3 sequence is CASSFRVQETQYF. The rearrangement links TRBV6-2 or TRBV6-3 to TRBJ2-5. The CDR3 sequence is 13 residues long. The germline CDR1 and CDR2 sequences are MNHEY and SVGEGT.

The gene calls are TRBV3-1 and TRBJ2-3; TCRdb reports TRBD2, a call that lacks DNA to check it against. Germline V CDR1 and CDR2: LGHDT, YNNKEL (reference sequence). The CDR3 contains 16 residues. CDR3 protein: CASSRGLAGDGDTQYF.

The chain employs TRBV20-1 and TRBJ2-3; no DNA is available, so the TRBD2 call from TCRdb remains unchecked. The CDR3 is 14 residues long. The germline V gene encodes CDR1 DFQATT and CDR2 SNEGSKA (reference sequence). CDR3 sequence reads: CSAAGLAGADTQYF.

The V call is TRBV9, the J call TRBJ1-1; without DNA, the TCRdb call of TRBD1 cannot be checked. The CDR3 totals 14 residues. Germline V gene lookup returns CDR1 SGDLS and CDR2 YYNGEE. The CDR3 loop reads CASSSGTANTEAFF.

The J gene is TRBJ2-1, the V gene TRBV5-1; the D gene TCRdb calls, TRBD1, cannot be checked with no DNA. Germline V gene data show CDR1 as SGHRS and CDR2 as YFSETQ. The CDR3 length is 13 residues. This CDR3 reads CASSDRGYNEQFF.

This clonotype registers medium-sized (0.01 to 0.1%) by frequency. The chain joins TRBV12-3 or TRBV12-4 to TRBJ2-7. This CDR3 spans 11 amino acids. The CDR3 sequence is CASSLGYEQYF.

CDR3 residues: CASRSTSAPDTQYF. The chain combines TRBV7-9 with TRBJ2-3; TCRdb's assignment of TRBD2 cannot be checked, as there is no DNA. CDR1 and CDR2 from the germline V gene are SEHNR and FQNEAQ (reference sequence). The length of the CDR3 is 14 residues.

The rearrangement uses TRBV27 and TRBJ2-1; TCRdb outputs TRBD1, but without DNA this stays unchecked. CDR3 length: 18 residues. The germline V gene has CDR1 MNHEY and CDR2 SMNVEV (reference sequence). This CDR3 is CASSLLPQADPLYNEQFF.

The chain links TRBV7-2 to TRBJ1-1. This CDR3 is 13 amino acids long. CDR1 SGHTA and CDR2 FQGNSA come from the germline V gene. The CDR3 here is CASSLGYGTEAFF.

The chain links TRBV7-8 to TRBJ2-7; TCRdb picks TRBD2, but there is no DNA to check that call. Germline values: CDR1 SGHVS, CDR2 FQNEAQ. The CDR3 is 12 amino acids. The CDR3 loop reads CASWARPYEQYF.